One sample yielded the 2 T cell receptor beta chains listed below, sequenced in a study of shared clonotypes between healthy human individuals. Libraries were prepared by immunoSEQ multiplex PCR; TCRdb keeps only in-frame clonotypes and omits some of them. The table lists 450,000 to 550,000 clones, 79% of them singletons. The source material was PBMCs. These receptors all stem from a woman aged 40-49 years in good health. Some clones in this sample may be carry-over from other donors' samples.

The chain links TRBV19 to TRBJ2-3, with 10 bases that match TRBD2. The V gene end was trimmed by 6 bases and the J gene end by 7 bases; junction bases not matched to a gene: 10. The germline V gene has CDR1 LNHDA and CDR2 SQIVND (reference sequence). The CDR3 covers 15 residues. DNA of the CDR3: TGTGCCAGTAGCCGTAGCGGGAGGTCTACACATACGCAGTATTTT. Translated, it gives CASSRSGRSTHTQYF.

The rearrangement joins TRBV9 to TRBJ2-2; D is undetermined. Germline V gives CDR1 SGDLS, CDR2 YYNGEE. The germline V and J ends were trimmed by 6 bases and 0 bases, with 9 bases remaining between them. This CDR3 comprises 14 residues. The CDR3 loop is CASTATSNTGELFF. Written as DNA, the CDR3 is TGTGCCAGCACGGCTACTTCGAACACCGGGGAGCTGTTTTTT.